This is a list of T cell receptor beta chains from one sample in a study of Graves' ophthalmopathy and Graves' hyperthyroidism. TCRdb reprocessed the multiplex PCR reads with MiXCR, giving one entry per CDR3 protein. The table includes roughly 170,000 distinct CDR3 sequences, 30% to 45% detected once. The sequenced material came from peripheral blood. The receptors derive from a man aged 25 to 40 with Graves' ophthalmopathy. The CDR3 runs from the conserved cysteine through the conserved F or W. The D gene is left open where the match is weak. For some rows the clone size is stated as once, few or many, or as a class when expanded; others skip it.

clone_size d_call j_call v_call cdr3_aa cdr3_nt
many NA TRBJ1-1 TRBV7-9 CASSPQLTVNTEAFF TGTGCCAGCAGCCCCCAACTAACTGTAAACACTGAAGCTTTCTTT
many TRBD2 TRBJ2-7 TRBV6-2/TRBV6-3 CASANPGLASRFKDEQYF TGTGCCAGCGCCAACCCCGGACTAGCGAGTCGTTTTAAAGACGAGCAGTACTTC
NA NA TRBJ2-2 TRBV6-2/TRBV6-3 CASSEAIGTGELFF TGTGCCAGCAGTGAGGCCATAGGCACCGGGGAGCTGTTTTTT
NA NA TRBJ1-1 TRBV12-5 CASGLNLNTEAFF TGTGCTAGTGGACTCAACCTGAACACTGAAGCTTTCTTT
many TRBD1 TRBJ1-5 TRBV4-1 CASSLRPRGQSNQPQHF TGCGCCAGCAGCCTCCGACCGAGGGGACAGAGCAATCAGCCCCAGCATTTT
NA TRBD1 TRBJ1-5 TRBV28 CASSFLLRTGKGQPQHF TGTGCCAGCAGTTTTCTATTAAGGACAGGGAAAGGACAGCCCCAGCATTTT
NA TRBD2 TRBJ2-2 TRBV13 CASRWTSIKGELFF TGTGCCAGCAGGTGGACTAGCATCAAAGGGGAGCTGTTTTTT
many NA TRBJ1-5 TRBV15 CATSRDRGPNQPQHF TGTGCCACCAGCAGAGACAGGGGCCCCAATCAGCCCCAGCATTTT
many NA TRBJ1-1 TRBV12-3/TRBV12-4 CASSLDVWGGTEAFF TGTGCCAGCAGTTTAGATGTCTGGGGAGGGACTGAAGCTTTCTTT
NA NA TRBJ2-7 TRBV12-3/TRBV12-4 CASSLPRVGQYF TGTGCCAGCAGTTTGCCGCGAGTTGGGCAGTACTTC
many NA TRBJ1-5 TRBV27 CASSRGGASQPQHF TGTGCCAGCAGTCGGGGGGGGGCGTCCCAGCCCCAGCATTTT
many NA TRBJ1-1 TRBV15 CATSRDPLPGTEAFF TGTGCCACCAGCAGAGACCCTTTACCCGGCACTGAAGCTTTCTTT
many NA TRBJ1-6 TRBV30 CAWRPDSVTLNSPLHF TGTGCCTGGAGACCGGACAGTGTAACCCTGAACTCACCCCTCCACTTT
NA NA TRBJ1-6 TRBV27 CASTPLFPNSPLHF TGTGCCAGCACCCCGTTGTTTCCTAATTCACCCCTCCACTTT
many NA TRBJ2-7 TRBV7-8 CASSLGRWAFEQYF TGTGCCAGCAGCTTAGGTCGGTGGGCCTTCGAGCAGTACTTC
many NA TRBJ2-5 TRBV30 CAWIPFPGQETQYF TGTGCCTGGATCCCCTTCCCGGGACAAGAGACCCAGTACTTC
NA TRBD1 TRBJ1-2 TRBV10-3 CALGAGGGYTF TGTGCCTTGGGGGCAGGGGGCGGCTACACCTTC
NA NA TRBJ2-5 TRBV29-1 CSVGAPTGTLGGETQYF TGCAGCGTGGGGGCCCCAACCGGGACCTTGGGCGGGGAGACCCAGTACTTC
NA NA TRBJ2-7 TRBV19 CASSMGTPTYYEQYF TGTGCCAGTAGTATGGGGACACCAACCTACTACGAGCAGTACTTC
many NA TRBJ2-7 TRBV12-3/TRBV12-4 CASSPDSYEQYF TGTGCCAGCAGCCCCGACAGCTACGAGCAGTACTTC
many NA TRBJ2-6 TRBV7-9 CASSLGFRAAAGANVLTF TGTGCCAGCAGCTTAGGATTCAGGGCTGCAGCGGGGGCCAACGTCCTGACTTTC
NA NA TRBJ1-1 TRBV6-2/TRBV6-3 CASSPDGKSAFF TGTGCCAGCAGCCCTGACGGAAAGTCCGCTTTCTTT
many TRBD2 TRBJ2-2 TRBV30 CAWMAPSGRGTGELFF TGTGCCTGGATGGCCCCTAGCGGGAGGGGCACCGGGGAGCTGTTTTTT
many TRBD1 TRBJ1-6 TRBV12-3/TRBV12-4 CASSGRTGLGSYNSPLHF TGTGCCAGCAGTGGACGGACAGGGTTGGGCTCCTATAATTCACCCCTCCACTTT
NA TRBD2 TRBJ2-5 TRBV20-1 CSAELAGPQETQYF TGCAGTGCGGAACTAGCGGGGCCACAAGAGACCCAGTACTTC
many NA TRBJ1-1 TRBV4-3 CASSQNQRTRNTEAFF TGCGCCAGCAGCCAAAACCAGCGGACAAGGAACACTGAAGCTTTCTTT
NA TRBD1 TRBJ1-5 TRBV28 CASSSRDRDQPQHF TGTGCCAGCAGTTCCAGGGACAGGGATCAGCCCCAGCATTTT
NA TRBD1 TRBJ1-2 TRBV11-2 CASSLETGGWDYGYTF TGTGCCAGCAGCTTAGAAACAGGGGGCTGGGACTATGGCTACACCTTC
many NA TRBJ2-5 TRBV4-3 CASSQRRPRPGAYQETQYF TGCGCCAGCAGCCAAAGACGACCCCGGCCAGGAGCCTACCAAGAGACCCAGTACTTC
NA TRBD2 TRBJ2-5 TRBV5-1 CASLSGLAEQETQYF TGCGCCAGCCTTTCCGGACTAGCGGAACAAGAGACCCAGTACTTC
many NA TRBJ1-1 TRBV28 CASSVTGRTEAFF TGTGCCAGCAGTGTAACAGGGAGGACTGAAGCTTTCTTT
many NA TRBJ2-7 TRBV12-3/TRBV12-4 CASSLLFHEQYF TGTGCCAGCAGTTTACTGTTTCACGAGCAGTACTTC
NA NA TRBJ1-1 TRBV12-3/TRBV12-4 CASSYFPYTEAFF TGTGCCAGCAGCTACTTCCCCTACACTGAAGCTTTCTTT
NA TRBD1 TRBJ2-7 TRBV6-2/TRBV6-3 CASVNQQGSYEQYF TGTGCCAGCGTAAACCAACAGGGGTCCTACGAGCAGTACTTC
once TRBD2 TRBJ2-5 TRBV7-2 CASSPGGSRETQYF TGTGCCAGCAGCCCTGGCGGGAGCCGGGAGACCCAGTACTTC
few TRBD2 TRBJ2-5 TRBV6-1 CASSLAGVQGETQYF TGTGCCAGCAGTCTAGCGGGAGTCCAAGGCGAGACCCAGTACTTC
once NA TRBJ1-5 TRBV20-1 CSARGEGNAGSWSNQPQHF TGCAGTGCTAGAGGGGAGGGCAATGCGGGCTCCTGGAGCAATCAGCCCCAGCATTTT
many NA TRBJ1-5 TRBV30 CAWGDSNQPQHF TGTGCCTGGGGAGACAGCAATCAGCCCCAGCATTTT
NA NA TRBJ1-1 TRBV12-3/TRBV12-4 CASSLDVAGRGTEAFF TGTGCCAGCAGTTTAGACGTCGCGGGGCGGGGGACTGAAGCTTTCTTT
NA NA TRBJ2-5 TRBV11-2 CASSLDRLSETQYF TGTGCCAGCAGCTTAGATCGGCTTTCAGAGACCCAGTACTTC
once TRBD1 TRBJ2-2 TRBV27 CASSLSRDSANTGELFF TGTGCCAGCAGTCTCTCGAGGGACAGCGCGAACACCGGGGAGCTGTTTTTT
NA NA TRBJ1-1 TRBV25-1 CASSETGEAFF TGTGCCAGCAGTGAAACAGGTGAAGCTTTCTTT
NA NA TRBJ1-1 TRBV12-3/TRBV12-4 CASTLGGLAEAFF TGTGCCAGCACCTTAGGAGGTCTCGCTGAAGCTTTCTTT
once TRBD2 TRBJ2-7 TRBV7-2 CASSFSSGADYEQYF TGTGCCAGCAGCTTCTCTAGCGGGGCGGACTACGAGCAGTACTTC
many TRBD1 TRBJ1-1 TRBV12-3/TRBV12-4 CASVETGVNTEAFF TGTGCCAGCGTGGAGACAGGGGTAAACACTGAAGCTTTCTTT